The 19 T cell receptor beta chains presented below share a single source sample, sequenced in a study of T cells in Graves' hyperthyroidism and ophthalmopathy (dated by TCRdb to the late 2010s). The library was made by multiplex PCR. Sequencer: Illumina HiSeq 2000. The TCR beta CDR3 regions were amplified from the RNA transcripts. A first-round RT-PCR of the TCR CDR3 used the HTBI primer set with the Qiagen OneStep RT-PCR kit. TCRdb itself trimmed the public reads at Q25 with fastp, ran MiXCR and retained productive beta chains. CDR3 protein duplicates are merged, each entry listing the most common genes and DNA. Present in this sample are 450,000 to 700,000 distinct CDR3 sequences, around 45% of which were seen just once. The top ten clonotypes cover roughly 8.2% of the sample. The sequenced sample consisted of peripheral blood or thyroid tissue (not recorded which). The receptors shown here come from a woman aged 18-30 years with Graves' hyperthyroidism.

This chain uses TRBV10-2 with TRBJ1-5; D gene uncertain. V was shortened by 7 bases and J by 5 bases, with 15 bases between the two germline ends. This CDR3 region has 14 residues. Germline V gene lookup returns CDR1 WSHSY and CDR2 SAAADI. The DNA of the CDR3 is TGCGCCAGCACTTTGGCGTTAACGCATCAGCCCCAGCATTTT. It translates to CASTLALTHQPQHF.

The rearrangement uses TRBV3-1 and TRBJ1-1; D possibly corresponds to TRBD1 (6 bases). CDR3 size: 15 residues. In germline, CDR1 is LGHDT, CDR2 YNNKEL (reference sequence). Trimming took 4 bases from V and 1 from J, leaving 13 bases between them. In nucleotides, the CDR3 is TGTGCCAGCAGCCGGTGGTGGGGGGCGAACACTGAAGCTTTCTTT. This codes for CASSRWWGANTEAFF.

As concerns this clonotype: This may be a read error: a much more frequent sequence differs by one nucleotide. This chain joins TRBV19 and TRBJ1-4; D is uncertain. Trimming shortened V by 6 bases and J by 7 bases, and 6 bases separated the two germline ends. The germline gives CDR1 LNHDA, CDR2 SQIVND (reference sequence). This CDR3 comprises 11 residues. The CDR3 bases are TGTGCCAGTAGATATACTGAAAAACTGTTTTTT. This sequence encodes CASRYTEKLFF. Looking up the rest from reference TRBV19 and TRBJ1-4 gives the full variable domain: DGGITQSPKYLFRKEGQNVTLSCEQNLNHDAMYWYRQDPGQGLRLIYYSQIVNDFQKGDIAEGYSVSREKKESFPLTVTSAQKNPTAFYLCASRYTEKLFFGSGTQLSVL.

This clonotype was seen many times. This chain links TRBV19 with TRBJ1-2; 8 positions match TRBD1. Trimming cost V 3 bases and J 5 bases; bases outside gene matches: 14. The germline V gene has CDR1 LNHDA and CDR2 SQIVND (reference sequence). The CDR3 length is 17 residues. Written as DNA, the CDR3 is TGTGCCAGTAGTATCGACACGACAGGGGCGTTTTGGTATGGCTACACCTTC. Amino acids: CASSIDTTGAFWYGYTF.

This clonotype was recorded at least ten times. The chain recombines TRBV10-3 with TRBJ1-2; D is perhaps TRBD1 (5 bases). This CDR3 has 16 residues. The germline CDR1 and CDR2 sequences are ENHRY and SYGVKD. The V gene lost 0 bases and the J gene lost 1 base, with 12 bases spanning the gap. The CDR3 reads CAISESISGNNYGYTF. The CDR3 nucleotides are TGTGCCATCAGTGAGTCGATTTCAGGGAATAACTATGGCTACACCTTC.

The V call is TRBV7-4, the J call TRBJ2-5; D unclear. Trimming removed 9 bases at V and 5 bases at J, with 7 bases between. The CDR3 runs 10 residues. Germline V CDR1 and CDR2: SGHVT, SQSDAQ. The CDR3 protein is CARLRETQYF. The DNA for the CDR3 is TGTGCCAGACTCAGGGAGACCCAGTACTTC. Based on the CDR3 plus reference TRBV7-4 and TRBJ2-5, the full variable domain is GAGVSQSPRYKVAKRGRDVALRCDSISGHVTLYWYRQTLGQGSEVLTYSQSDAQRDKSGRPSGRFSAERPERSVSTLKIQRTEQGDSAVYLCARLRETQYFGPGTRLLVL.

This clonotype was counted many times. A read error may account for a junction end that differs from germline. The chain is built from TRBV10-3 and TRBJ2-2, with 10 bases lining up with TRBD2. In germline, CDR1 is ENHRY, CDR2 SYGVKD. This CDR3 comprises 17 residues. In DNA, the CDR3 is TGTGCCATACACGAGGGGCTAGCGGGAGCGAACACCAGGGAGCTGTTTTTT. Its protein is CAIHEGLAGANTRELFF.

The V call is TRBV10-3, the J call TRBJ1-2; 7 bases line up with TRBD1. Trimming cost V 3 bases and J 7 bases; bases outside gene matches: 8. Germline V gives CDR1 ENHRY, CDR2 SYGVKD. There are 14 residues in the CDR3. The CDR3 DNA reads as TGTGCCATCAGTGAAGGACAGGCGGCTTTTGGCTACACCTTC. As protein: CAISEGQAAFGYTF.

This clonotype was recorded many times. This chain connects TRBV25-1 to TRBJ2-7; 13 nucleotides match TRBD2. This CDR3 contains 15 residues. The V gene end was trimmed by 4 bases and the J gene end by 6 bases; junction bases not matched to a gene: 6. In germline, CDR1 is MGHDK, CDR2 SYGVNS. CDR3 protein: CASSAGLAGASEQYF. The CDR3 bases are TGTGCCAGCAGTGCCGGACTAGCGGGAGCCTCCGAGCAGTACTTC.

There are many counts of this clonotype. The CDR3 loop reads CASSLKRGVYEQYF. The CDR3 bases are TGTGCCAGCAGTCTGAAGCGGGGGGTCTACGAGCAGTACTTC. The chain couples TRBV6-5 to TRBJ2-7; 9 bases align to TRBD2. The J segment lost 3 bases and the V segment lost 5 bases, leaving 5 bases of the junction unmatched. This CDR3 region has 14 residues. Germline V CDR1 and CDR2: MNHEY, SVGAGI.

The chain is built from TRBV20-1 and TRBJ2-2; 7 bases agree with TRBD2. V was pared by 5 bases and J by 3 bases, with 12 bases of the junction left unmatched. The CDR3 covers 16 residues. Looked up from germline, CDR1 is DFQATT and CDR2 is SNEGSKA (reference sequence). The CDR3 sequence: CSAERAGRDDTGELFF. Here the CDR3 DNA reads TGCAGTGCTGAACGAGCGGGGCGGGACGACACCGGGGAGCTGTTTTTT.

The V gene is TRBV5-5, the J gene TRBJ1-1; possible D gene TRBD1, 6 bases. Germline CDR1 SGHKS, CDR2 YYEKEE (reference sequence). Trimming shortened V by 0 bases and J by 0 bases, and 15 bases separated the two germline ends. The CDR3 is 17 residues long. CDR3 in amino acids: CASSLAGEGVLNTEAFF. The CDR3 DNA is TGTGCCAGCAGCTTGGCCGGAGAGGGGGTTTTGAACACTGAAGCTTTCTTT.

V usage is TRBV12-3 or TRBV12-4 and J usage is TRBJ1-3, with unresolved D. The germline V and J ends were trimmed by 5 bases and 5 bases, with 13 bases remaining between them. The CDR3 contains 14 residues. Here the CDR3 reads CASSPGVVRNTIYF. CDR3 sequence (DNA): TGTGCCAGCAGTCCCGGGGTGGTGAGAAACACCATATATTTT.

In its sample, this clonotype was seen many times. The chain employs TRBV20-1 and TRBJ2-7; no clear D gene. The CDR3 is 13 residues long. Germline V gene sequence: CDR1 DFQATT, CDR2 SNEGSKA (reference sequence). Trimming pared 3 bases from V and 2 bases from J, leaving 11 bases between. The CDR3 coding sequence is TGCAGTGCTAGCGTGGGATACGCCTACGAGCAGTACTTC. Translation: CSASVGYAYEQYF.

As concerns this clonotype: No DNA is shown, since the ends of the CDR3 on it are uncertain; the CDR3 is the one TCRdb lists. The V call is TRBV12-3 or TRBV12-4, the J call TRBJ2-7; no check of the table's D call, TRBD1, against the DNA was made. The CDR3 has 14 residues if both end residues are counted. CDR3 protein: CASSFGTGSGELYF.

The chain joins TRBV7-8 to TRBJ1-5; tentatively, D is TRBD1 (5 bases). CDR1 is SGHVS and CDR2 is FQNEAQ in the germline V gene. V lost 3 bases, J lost 11 bases, and 14 bases lay in between. This CDR3 region has 13 residues. The CDR3: CASSLGGDETQHF. The CDR3, as DNA: TGTGCCAGCAGCTTGGGAGGGGACGAGACCCAGCATTTT.

This clonotype was observed a handful of times. V and J are TRBV12-5 and TRBJ2-7; TRBD2 agrees at 9 bases. Germline lookup yields CDR1 LGHNT and CDR2 FRNRAP. Trimming cost V 0 bases and J 3 bases; bases outside gene matches: 12. CDR3 length: 18 residues. CDR3: CASGLVLGRLAGLYEQYF. The CDR3 coding sequence is TGTGCTAGTGGTTTGGTATTAGGCCGGCTAGCGGGACTCTACGAGCAGTACTTC.

The chain combines TRBV10-3 with TRBJ1-5, with D possibly being TRBD1 (6 bases). V was trimmed by 5 bases and J by 0 bases, leaving 11 bases between them. This CDR3 comprises 15 residues. Per the germline V gene, CDR1 is ENHRY and CDR2 is SYGVKD. CDR3 sequence (DNA): TGTGCCATCAGTTGGACAGAATATAGCAATCAGCCCCAGCATTTT. It yields the protein CAISWTEYSNQPQHF.

This clonotype was observed many times. The chain joins TRBV2 to TRBJ2-7; TRBD1 is a possible D gene (6 bases). V shed 4 bases and J shed 0 bases, with 10 bases lying between them. Per germline, CDR1 SNHLY and CDR2 FYNNEI. The CDR3 covers 14 residues. CDR3 sequence (DNA): TGTGCCAGCAGTGTTGACAGGAACTCCTACGAGCAGTACTTC. This codes for CASSVDRNSYEQYF.